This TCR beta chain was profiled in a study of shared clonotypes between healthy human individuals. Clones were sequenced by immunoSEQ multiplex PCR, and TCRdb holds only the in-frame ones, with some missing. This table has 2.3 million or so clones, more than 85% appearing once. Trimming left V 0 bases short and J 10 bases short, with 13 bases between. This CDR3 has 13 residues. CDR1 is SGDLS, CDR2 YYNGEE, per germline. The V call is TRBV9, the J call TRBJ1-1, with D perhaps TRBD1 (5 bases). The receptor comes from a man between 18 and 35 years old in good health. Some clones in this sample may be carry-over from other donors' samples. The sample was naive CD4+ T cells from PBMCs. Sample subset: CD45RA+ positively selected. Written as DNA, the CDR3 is TGTGCCAGCAGCGTAGCTCGGCAGGGTGCAGCTTTCTTT. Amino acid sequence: CASSVARQGAAFF.